This entry describes one T cell receptor (beta chain). This record comes from a study of blood T cell repertoires in COVID-19. On the study more broadly: Both acute and convalescent COVID-19 samples were obtained from the United States, Italy and Spain. PBMCs, B-cell-depleted T cells, or T cells provided the cDNA or gDNA that made up the material.

As handled by the study authors: How many nucleated cells were present was estimated from reference gene primer amplification. The protocol was immunoSEQ multiplex PCR, while the TCRdb copy is restricted to in-frame clones and leaves out a portion. V and J calls and clone size are copied from that table; D and trimming were computed from the DNA. The sample contains about 77,000 clones, about 88% of which appear only once. CDR3 length: 13 amino acids. The V gene lost 1 base and the J gene lost 12 bases, with 16 bases spanning the gap. The chain has TRBV12-3 or TRBV12-4 and TRBJ2-7; D remains ambiguous. This sequence was found in a woman of 80 years or more with active or convalescent COVID-19. The sequencing input was peripheral blood. The DNA of the CDR3 is TGTGCCAGCAGTTTAGTGCCCCCTGTGGGCTTGTACTTC. Translating gives CASSLVPPVGLYF.